This is a list of T cell receptor beta chains from one sample in a study of Graves' ophthalmopathy and Graves' hyperthyroidism. TCRdb reprocessed the multiplex PCR reads via MiXCR and lists one record per CDR3 protein. Of 350,000 to 400,000 distinct CDR3 sequences in the sample, roughly 15% are singletons; the top ten hold around 6.6%. The sample comprised peripheral blood. The source is a woman aged 18-29 years with stable Graves' hyperthyroidism. Both conserved end residues are part of each CDR3. Each record gives: J gene, D gene, clone size, V gene, CDR3 DNA, CDR3 protein. The D gene is left open where the match is weak. Only some rows state a clone size, as once, few, many or a class for expanded clones.

TRBJ1-2 | TRBD1 | many | TRBV19 | TGTGCCAGTATTAGTCCCAGGGGGACCGGGTATGGCTACACCTTC | CASISPRGTGYGYTF
TRBJ2-7 | TRBD2 | few | TRBV7-8 | TGTGCCAGCAGCTTTTGGTCTAGCGGGGCGCTCGGGTACGAGCAGTACTTC | CASSFWSSGALGYEQYF
TRBJ1-1 | . | many | TRBV6-5 | TGTGCCAGCACCCGAGGTGGGCAGGGAGGAGAAGCTTTCTTT | CASTRGGQGGEAFF
TRBJ2-5 | . | many | TRBV6-5 | TGTGCCAGCAGTTACCCAGGGAAAGAGACCCAGTACTTC | CASSYPGKETQYF
TRBJ1-5 | . | . | TRBV18 | TGTGCCAGCTCACCACGTGGGCACCAAAATCAGCCCCAGCATTTT | CASSPRGHQNQPQHF
TRBJ2-5 | . | once | TRBV6-1 | TGTGCCAGCAGCAGGGGAATAGAGACCCAGTACTTC | CASSRGIETQYF
TRBJ1-6 | . | few | TRBV7-2 | TGTGCCAGCAGCTCTGTAAGGGGGGTGGATTCACCCCTCCACTTT | CASSSVRGVDSPLHF
TRBJ2-7 | . | many | TRBV6-1 | TGTGCCAGCAGTGAAGAGCCCCGTGATGAGCAGTACTTC | CASSEEPRDEQYF
TRBJ1-2 | . | many | TRBV14 | TGTGCCAGCAGCCAGGGAAGAGGTGGCTACACCTTC | CASSQGRGGYTF
TRBJ2-5 | TRBD2 | many | TRBV2 | TGTGCCAGCAGGAGGGCCCTACTAGCGGGGGGGCCAGAGACCCAGTACTTC | CASRRALLAGGPETQYF
TRBJ2-7 | TRBD1 | many | TRBV12-3/TRBV12-4 | TGTGCCAGCTCCACCCCGGGACAGGGAGTGAGGGAGCAGTACTTC | CASSTPGQGVREQYF